This T cell receptor beta chain is drawn from a study of post-analysis software for immune sequencing data (dated by TCRdb to about 2015). Context from the whole study: Relapsing-remitting, secondary progressive and progressive-relapsing multiple sclerosis were recorded as disease courses, and subtype annotation was lacking for some patients. A subset of samples was prepared in parallel using single-end sample barcoding, then pooled and co-amplified after Illumina adapter ligation. The multiple sclerosis patient repertoires were compared with more than 10 previously published healthy control repertoires from donors aged about 6 to 26 years. The paper as a whole reports these results and caveats: Patients showed significantly higher frequencies than controls for five TRBV segments, among them TRBV5-6, TRBV5-1 and TRBV20-1. Direct clustering with F measure revealed strong co-clustering of samples prepared in the same batch, which led to a batch-effect correction. Normalized Chao1 diversity was significantly lower in multiple sclerosis patients than controls, suggesting substantial peripheral T-cell clonal expansion. The multiple sclerosis patient group was slightly younger than the control group.

This clonotype was found a few times. Its antigen specificity is not known. There are no base qualities to consult, and no much larger clone falls within one base. To demonstrate the VDJtools post-analysis software, the study profiled TCR beta repertoires from the peripheral blood of some 13 young patients with multiple sclerosis. Multiple sclerosis patients were children and adolescents aged roughly 6 to 17 years. Inclusive of the bounding cysteine and phenylalanine, the CDR3 is 17 residues long. Only the CDR3 portion is preserved as DNA: 51 bases, with reading frame beginning at the first base. The junction shows trimming of 2 bases on V and 5 bases on J, and the gene matches do not reach 12 bases of it. The germline V gene provides CDR1 SGHTA and CDR2 FQGNSA. Library preparation used PCR. These reads were obtained on an Illumina HiSeq 2500. To reduce PCR and sequencing biases, unique molecular identifiers were built into the TCR beta cDNA libraries. Per 1 to 10 million input T cells, roughly 500,000 cDNA molecules were obtained, such that each molecule approximated one T cell. The patient libraries were prepared and sequenced using the same protocol as the earlier healthy control dataset. Samples belonging to the same batch were prepared together, multiplexed and sequenced on a shared HiSeq lane. The study's own analysis went as follows. Raw barcoded reads were processed with MIGEC, and single-read molecular identifier groups were discarded before consensus assembly and CDR3 extraction. VDJtools was used for post-analysis of the clonotype tables, and diversity was normalized by down-sampling every dataset to the size of the smallest sample. In repertoire overlap clustering, CDR3 amino acid sequences, but not nucleotide sequences, were matched to correct batch-related cross-sample contamination. TCRdb trimmed the raw reads at Q25, called clones with MiXCR and kept productive beta chains. Entries are consolidated by CDR3 protein sequence, retaining the most common genes and DNA. In this record, the V and J calls reflect TCRdb's handling and not the investigators' own analysis. In this sample the table shows some 890,000 distinct CDR3 sequences, about 57% of which occur a single time. The top ten clones comprise roughly 4.4% of the sample.

This sequence uses TRBV7-2 and TRBJ2-5, with TRBD2 identical over 9 junction bases. This clonotype was sampled from a girl aged 5-17 years with multiple sclerosis. Sequenced input: blood. For the CDR3, the sequence is CASSLQTAGGREETQYF. Here is the DNA: TGTGCCAGCAGCTTACAAACTGCGGGGGGGCGGGAGGAGACCCAGTACTTC.